The sequence of this T cell receptor (beta chain) was determined in a study (dated 2017 in TCRdb). As for the study more broadly: The study used sequence and structural analyses to characterize human CD8+ TCR repertoires recognizing immunodominant viral antigens. Summary of the overall study and its limitations: The CD8+ TCR repertoires specific to different immunodominant viral antigens were reported to be highly diverse and distinct from one another.

Within its sample, this clonotype is medium-sized (0.01 to 0.1%). Its antigen is still unknown. Base qualities are missing; no much larger clone stands one base away. For sequencing, an Illumina HiSeq 2500 was employed. The raw public data were reprocessed by TCRdb itself: fastp quality trimming at Q25, MiXCR clonotype calling, in-frame beta chains only. Each entry is one CDR3 protein sequence, shown with its most common DNA and genes. This sample holds about 1,400 distinct CDR3 sequences; about 20% were observed only once. Jointly, the top ten make up 17% of the sample. CDR3 length: 15 amino acids, cysteine to phenylalanine. Kept here is only the CDR3 DNA, which spans 45 bases and is read in frame from base 1. Reading the germline V gene (reference sequence) gives CDR1 SEHNR and CDR2 FQNEAQ. The junction shows trimming of 2 bases on V and 4 bases on J, and the gene matches do not reach 4 bases of it.

The clonotype comes from a female donor. The rearrangement joined TRBV7-9 to TRBJ2-1, with TRBD2 identical over 8 junction bases. The sample taken for sequencing was CD8+ T cells (not recorded whether cultured). The CDR3 loop reads CASSLSASGYNEQFF. Here is the DNA: TGTGCCAGCAGCTTATCCGCTAGCGGGTACAATGAGCAGTTCTTC.